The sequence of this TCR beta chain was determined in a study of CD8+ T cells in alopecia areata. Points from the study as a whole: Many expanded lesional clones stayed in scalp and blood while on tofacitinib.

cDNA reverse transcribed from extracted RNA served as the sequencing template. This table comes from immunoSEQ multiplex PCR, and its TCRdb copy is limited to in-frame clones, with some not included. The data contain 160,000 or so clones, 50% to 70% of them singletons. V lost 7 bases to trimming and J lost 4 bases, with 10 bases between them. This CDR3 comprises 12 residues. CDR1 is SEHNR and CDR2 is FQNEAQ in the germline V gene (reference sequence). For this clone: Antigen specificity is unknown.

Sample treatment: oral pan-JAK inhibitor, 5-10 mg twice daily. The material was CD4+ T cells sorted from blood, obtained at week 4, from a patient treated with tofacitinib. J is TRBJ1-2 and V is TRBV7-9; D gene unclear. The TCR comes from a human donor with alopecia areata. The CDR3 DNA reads TGTGCCAGCACCGGGCAGATCTATGGCTACACCTTC. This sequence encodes CASTGQIYGYTF.